This T cell receptor beta chain was found in a study of blood T cell repertoires in COVID-19. Background on the study: COVID-19 samples collected from the United States, Italy and Spain covered acute and convalescent phases. Nucleic acid was either cDNA or gDNA, and it came from T cells, B-cell-depleted T cells, or PBMCs.

Under the authors' procedure: Nucleated cell number was recorded as an estimate derived from reference gene primer amplification. Only in-frame clones appear in the TCRdb table, and some are missing; sequencing was by immunoSEQ multiplex PCR. That table furnishes V, J and clone size, whereas the DNA furnished D and trimming. The sample consists of about 280,000 clones, about four fifths of them appearing once. Deletions cut 0 bases from V and 0 bases from J, with 7 bases between. The CDR3 is made up of 16 amino acids. The germline V gene encodes CDR1 SGDLS and CDR2 YYNGEE. The V call is TRBV9, the J call TRBJ1-6, with unresolved D. The specimen was peripheral blood. The TCR comes from a woman in her fifties or sixties who had recovered from COVID-19. CDR3 amino acids: CASSVEAYSYNSPLHF. The DNA of the CDR3 is TGTGCCAGCAGCGTAGAAGCCTACTCCTATAATTCACCCCTCCACTTT.